This T cell receptor (beta chain) originates from a study of OX40 agonist ivuxolimab in advanced cancers. Study-level background: Participants averaged 60 years of age (range roughly 23 to 79) and were around 83% male.

Findings and caveats of the study: In CD8+ T cells, expanded clones were on average more numerous than in CD4+.

Germline assignment: CDR1 SGHRS and CDR2 YFSETQ. The length of the CDR3 is 14 residues. V was shortened by 1 base and J by 3 bases, with 10 bases between the two germline ends. Method: immunoSEQ multiplex PCR; TCRdb's copy keeps in-frame clones and lacks some. This table holds about 59,000 clones, about 83% found once. A word on this clone: Its antigen remains unidentified.

V usage is TRBV5-1 and J usage is TRBJ1-1, with D uncertain. This TCR came from an adult with an advanced solid tumor such as melanoma, head and neck, liver or kidney cancer. The starting material was CD4+ or CD8+ T cells sorted from blood, obtained in a trial of the OX40 agonist ivuxolimab. The CDR3 region has the DNA TGCGCCAGCAGCTTGATGACGGTAGACACTGAAGCTTTCTTT. It specifies CASSLMTVDTEAFF. The entire variable domain, with the rest obtained from reference TRBV5-1 and TRBJ1-1, is as follows: KAGVTQTPRYLIKTRGQQVTLSCSPISGHRSVSWYQQTPGQGLQFLFEYFSETQRNKGNFPGRFSGRQFSNSRSEMNVSTLELGDSALYLCASSLMTVDTEAFFGQGTRLTVV.